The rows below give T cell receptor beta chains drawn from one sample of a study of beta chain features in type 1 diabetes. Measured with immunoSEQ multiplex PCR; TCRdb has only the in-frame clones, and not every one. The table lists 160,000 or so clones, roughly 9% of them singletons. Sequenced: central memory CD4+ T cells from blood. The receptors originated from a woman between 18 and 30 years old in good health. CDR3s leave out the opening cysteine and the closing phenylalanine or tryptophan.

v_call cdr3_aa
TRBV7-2 ASSLMRGAKETQY
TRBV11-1 ASSPDRGRGYT
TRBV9 ASSPRPDLTYEQY
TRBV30 AWETGAQETQY
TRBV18 ASSPQQGYNEQF
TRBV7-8 ASSQTSNTIY
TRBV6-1 ASSEDGSSGNTIY
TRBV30 AWSPYSANTIY
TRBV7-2 ASNQGLSITEAF
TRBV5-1 ASSLGQRTDTQY
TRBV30 AWDRQGQANVLT
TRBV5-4 ASSLFGRHGYT
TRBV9 ASSALDSPNPYEQY
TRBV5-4 ASSQNLAGGKETQY
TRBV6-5 ASRPATGGNTEAF
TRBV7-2 ASSPQYRGNEQY
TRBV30 AWSVLGRDYEQY
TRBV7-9 ASSLPLGQSYEQY
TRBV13 ASSQLTGGAGDFREQY
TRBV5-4 ASSQELNTEAF
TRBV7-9 ASSLERSSPLH
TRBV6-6 ASRGPGDTQY
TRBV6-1 ASSVSGNTDTQY
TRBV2 ASSVRLVSEQY
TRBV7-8 ASEGTSGTDTQY
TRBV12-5 ASGLSRGSTGELF
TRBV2 ASTSQLTGVGYT
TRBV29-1 SVDGISSGANVLT
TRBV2 ASILGGLSTDTQY
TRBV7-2 ASSLQGVVGYT
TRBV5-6 ASSPAAHTQY
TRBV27 ASSPRDREKLF
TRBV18 ASSRGLQNTEAF
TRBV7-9 ASRPSGQETQY
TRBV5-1 ASSLRRDANTEAF
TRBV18 ASSQGQGYQETQY
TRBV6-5 ASSRGTAELF
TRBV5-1 ASREQSYEAF
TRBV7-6 ASSLDRVYEKLF
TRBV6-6 ASSWGHGKEKLF
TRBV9 ASSRGTGSNQPQH
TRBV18 ASSLSGGGSYEQY
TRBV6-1 ASSVHRVPGANVLT
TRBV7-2 ASSTGTGGAAGDTQY
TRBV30 AWRGREAGNTIY
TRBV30 AWSLDRNTEAF
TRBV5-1 ASTEGGQGTEAF
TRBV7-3 ASSRRAGGPTDTQY
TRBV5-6 ASSLAGQGASGTGELF
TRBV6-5 ASSRQAGQGYGYT
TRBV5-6 ASSFFASGEKLF
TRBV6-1 ASTPDRGNEKLF
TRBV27 ASSFLQDVAAGGYT
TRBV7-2 ASSLSLPHEQF
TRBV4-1 ASSQDSDREWNNEQF
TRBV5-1 ASSLFPGGEQF
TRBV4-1 ASSRQGTSGLADTQY
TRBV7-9 ASSLADRYNSPLH